The source of this TCR beta chain is a study of blood T cell repertoires in COVID-19. Study overall: Some COVID-19 samples were acute and others convalescent; all came from the United States, Italy and Spain. T cells, B-cell-depleted T cells, or PBMCs supplied cDNA or gDNA.

Per the authors' pipeline: It was from reference gene primer amplification that nucleated cell counts were estimated. Measured with immunoSEQ multiplex PCR; TCRdb has only the in-frame clones, and not every one. The V and J calls and clone size are taken from that table; D and trimming were inferred from the DNA. This sample has over 55,000 clones, with about 80% found just once. Sample: peripheral blood. This clonotype was sampled from a woman aged 55-70 years with acute or convalescent COVID-19.

In nucleotides, the CDR3 is TGTGCCAGCAGGAGACAGACCGGGGAGCTGTTTTTT. The encoded protein is CASRRQTGELFF. The rearrangement joins TRBV12-3 or TRBV12-4 to TRBJ2-2; maybe TRBD1 (5 bases). Trimming shortened V by 6 bases and J by 5 bases, and 7 bases separated the two germline ends. This CDR3 has 12 amino acids.